The T cell receptor beta chain described here comes from a study of T cell responses to AZD1222 COVID-19 vaccine listed by TCRdb under 2021. Some background on the complete study: A total of approximately 240 trial participants underwent TCR sequencing, of whom around 200 received two doses of AZD1222 and around 25 received two doses of the MenACWY control vaccine. Trial participants were enrolled by age into 18-55, 56-69 and 70-plus year subgroups, with around 140, 26 and 57 TCR-sequenced participants respectively.

Per the germline V gene, ENHRY is the CDR1 and SYGVKD is the CDR2. V ends up 7 bases short and J 7 bases short, with an unmatched junction base count of 4. Counted from cysteine to phenylalanine, this CDR3 has 13 amino acids. Just CDR3 DNA is preserved here, 39 bases in frame from base 1. This specimen's time point label, per the study, means: about 28 days (+/-7) after the second vaccine dose. AZD1222 recipients with second doses at about 4 weeks or about 12 weeks were pooled, because spike-specific TCR depth and breadth did not differ between schedules. Vaccinee samples came from UK trials COV001 and COV002, including a single-blind randomized controlled phase 2/3 trial of AZD1222 (ChAdOx1 nCoV-19) in healthy adults. Trial participant PBMC samples were collected at day 0 and day 28 after the second dose for TCRbeta chain sequencing. The CDR3 regions of human TCRbeta chains were analyzed by immunosequencing. In the paper's pipeline: TCRs in the repertoires were compared against a reference library of SARS-CoV-2-specific TCRs that had been generated with the MIRA antigen-specificity platform. Breadth was defined as the fraction of unique TCRs that were SARS-CoV-2-associated. Depth was defined as the fraction of total T cells that were SARS-CoV-2-associated. Using the MIRA data, each spike-specific TCR was assigned both to the spike region to which the TCR was reactive and to a CD4 or CD8 class. Log10-transformed breadth and depth values were compared by one-way ANOVA with Sidak's multiple comparisons tests. TCRdb obtained this table from immuneACCESS and retained in-frame rearrangements with V and J assigned. These tables miss some clones; where compared with another copy, unresolved V genes account for less than half of the shortfall, and the remainder is unexplained. The V and J calls and clone size come from that table; D and trimming were worked out from the DNA. In all, the sample holds some 130,000 clones, and approximately 91% of those were seen once. The ten most abundant clones make up 0.9% to 1.2% of the sample.

Paper-wide results and their limitations: The 56-69-year group was small, and its depth increase did not reach significance, likely because of low power. Because no samples from the day 14 peak response were available, repertoires could be characterized only after the peak T cell response. Conclusions about previously exposed vaccinees are limited, since just 6 or 7 AZD1222 recipients were seropositive for SARS-CoV-2 at baseline. After two AZD1222 doses, both the breadth and the depth of spike-specific TCRs were significantly higher than at day 0 and than in MenACWY recipients. The vaccine-associated CD4 TCRs covered the entire spike protein, and the dominant responses fell in regions 160-218 and 743-854. Reportedly, close to half of the unique spike-specific TCRs recognized epitopes lying outside the regions that are mutated in the B.1.351 and B.1.1.7 variants. Most participants were white British and females outnumbered males, and the authors suggested that clonal diversity may have been underestimated.

To note about this clone: The antigen this receptor binds is unknown. There are no base qualities to consult, and no much larger clone falls within one base.

The receptor comes from an adult who received the AZD1222 COVID-19 vaccine. The receptor chain draws on TRBV10-3 and TRBJ1-6; the junction holds 7 bases that match TRBD1. The material was peripheral blood, obtained 28 days after the second AZD1222 dose. The CDR3 has the sequence CAITGTVNSPLHF. The DNA sequence is given as TGTGCCATCACCGGGACAGTCAATTCACCCCTCCACTTT.